One T cell receptor beta chain is described in this entry. The sample comes from a study of shared clonotypes between healthy human individuals. The wider study: For every donor, three CD4 naive, three CD4 memory, two CD8 naive and one CD8 memory plates were used.

Terminally differentiated effector memory CD45RA+ cells were left out of the naive CD8 fraction, which was CD45RO-negative and positively selected for CCR7. Healthy adults negative for HIV, lacking recent acute infections or vaccinations, served as donors. TCRdb keeps only in-frame clones here, not all; method: immunoSEQ multiplex PCR. The sample has approximately 840,000 clones, about 96% seen once. The source of this sequence is a man younger than 40 in good health. The sample consisted of naive CD8+ T cells sorted from blood.

DNA for the CDR3: TGTGCCAGCAGCTTAGAGGGGTTCGCCTACGAGCAGTACTTC. Its protein product is CASSLEGFAYEQYF. This chain connects TRBV7-9 to TRBJ2-7, with a tentative D call TRBD1 (5 bases). Germline loops: CDR1 SEHNR, CDR2 FQNEAQ (reference sequence). This CDR3 has 14 residues. V gave up 1 base and J gave up 2 bases, with 9 bases separating them. Full variable domain (rest looked up from reference TRBV7-9 and TRBJ2-7): DTGVSQNPRHKITKRGQNVTFRCDPISEHNRLYWYRQTLGQGPEFLTYFQNEAQLEKSRLLSDRFSAERPKGSFSTLEIQRTEQGDSAMYLCASSLEGFAYEQYFGPGTRLTVT.